The 20 T cell receptor beta chains below were found in one sample sequenced in a study of early T cells in non-severe SARS-CoV-2 infection. TCRdb reprocessed the 5' RACE reads via MiXCR and lists one record per CDR3 protein. Of 110,000 or so distinct CDR3 sequences listed, around 10% are singletons. Sequences were obtained from whole blood. The source of these receptors is an adult who was a healthcare worker with PCR-confirmed SARS-CoV-2 infection or an uninfected control (not recorded which).

In this sample, this clonotype turned up a few times. The chain has TRBV24-1 and TRBJ2-6; D is unresolved. Germline V gene lookup returns CDR1 KGHDR and CDR2 SFDVKD. CDR3 length equals 15 residues. Between the trimmed V and J ends, which lost 9 bases and 0 bases, there was a span of 11 bases. The CDR3 loop reads CATYPLYSGANVLTF. The CDR3 DNA reads as TGTGCCACCTACCCACTATACTCTGGGGCCAACGTCCTGACTTTC.

The V and J genes are TRBV6-6 and TRBJ1-1; D uncertain. V dropped 2 bases and J dropped 5 bases, with 6 bases sitting between them. CDR3 size: 12 residues. The germline gives CDR1 MNHNY, CDR2 SVGAGI (reference sequence). The CDR3 DNA sequence: TGTGCCAGCAGTTACGAGAGAACTGAAGCTTTCTTT. Protein: CASSYERTEAFF.

This clonotype was seen ten or more times. The rearrangement uses TRBV18 and TRBJ2-5; 9 nucleotides agree with TRBD2. The CDR3 is 19 amino acids. From germline, CDR1 is KGHSH and CDR2 LQKENI. The junction had 19 bases not matched to a gene; V was cut back by 5 bases and J by 3 bases. CDR3 DNA: TGTGCCAGCTCAAGATTTTTAGCGGGGGACCACCCCGAGGAAGAGACCCAGTACTTC. This sequence encodes CASSRFLAGDHPEEETQYF. The full variable domain, rest sourced from reference TRBV18 and TRBJ2-5, is NAGVMQNPRHLVRRRGQEARLRCSPMKGHSHVYWYRQLPEEGLKFMVYLQKENIIDESGMPKERFSAEFPKEGPSILRIQQVVRGDSAAYFCASSRFLAGDHPEEETQYFGPGTRLLVL.

This clonotype was detected a few times. The J gene is TRBJ1-6, the V gene TRBV7-9; 9 positions agree with TRBD1. CDR1 and CDR2 from the germline V gene are SEHNR and FQNEAQ (reference sequence). V was clipped by 5 bases and J by 2 bases; unmatched bases: 10. CDR3 length equals 18 residues. For the CDR3, the DNA is TGTGCCAGCAGCCCTCCTTCCGGGACAGGGACCTATAATTCACCCCTCCACTTT. This encodes CASSPPSGTGTYNSPLHF. Looking up the rest from reference TRBV7-9 and TRBJ1-6 gives the full variable domain: DTGVSQNPRHKITKRGQNVTFRCDPISEHNRLYWYRQTLGQGPEFLTYFQNEAQLEKSRLLSDRFSAERPKGSFSTLEIQRTEQGDSAMYLCASSPPSGTGTYNSPLHFGNGTRLTVT.

J is TRBJ1-1 and V is TRBV7-9; D perhaps matches TRBD1 (5 bases). The CDR3 is 15 residues long. Trimming shortened V by 0 bases and J by 6 bases, and 14 bases separated the two germline ends. Germline V gene lookup returns CDR1 SEHNR and CDR2 FQNEAQ (reference sequence). DNA of the CDR3: TGTGCCAGCAGCTTAGCCGGCCGGCAGGGTGCTGAAGCTTTCTTT. Translation: CASSLAGRQGAEAFF. Together with reference TRBV7-9 and TRBJ1-1, the CDR3 gives the full variable domain: DTGVSQNPRHKITKRGQNVTFRCDPISEHNRLYWYRQTLGQGPEFLTYFQNEAQLEKSRLLSDRFSAERPKGSFSTLEIQRTEQGDSAMYLCASSLAGRQGAEAFFGQGTRLTVV.

This clonotype has a count of ten or more. V is TRBV24-1 and J is TRBJ2-1, with D perhaps matching TRBD2 (5 bases). Germline V gene lookup returns CDR1 KGHDR and CDR2 SFDVKD. The CDR3 is 13 residues long. Trimming left V 6 bases short and J 1 base short, with 6 bases between. The CDR3, as DNA: TGTGCCACCAGTTCGGGGTCCTACAATGAGCAGTTCTTC. This gives the protein CATSSGSYNEQFF.

The rearrangement links TRBV28 to TRBJ2-7; 7 bases map to TRBD2. Unmatched junction bases numbered 10, after V lost 2 bases and J lost 12 bases. The CDR3 totals 13 residues. CDR1 and CDR2 (germline): MDHEN, SYDVKM. CDR3 sequence reads: CASSLPGGGILYF. CDR3 nucleotide sequence: TGTGCCAGCAGTTTACCCGGGGGAGGGATCCTGTACTTC.

The chain couples TRBV7-9 to TRBJ2-7; possibly TRBD1 for D (6 bases). The CDR3 has 13 amino acids. Germline V lookup: CDR1 SEHNR, CDR2 FQNEAQ (reference sequence). The germline V and J ends were trimmed by 4 bases and 6 bases, with 13 bases remaining between them. The CDR3 sequence: CASSSAGVAEQYF. The CDR3 DNA reads TGTGCCAGCAGCTCAGCAGGGGTTGCCGAGCAGTACTTC.

This clonotype was seen only a few times. V usage is TRBV20-1 and J usage is TRBJ2-4; D possibly corresponds to TRBD1 (5 bases). The germline V and J ends were trimmed by 3 bases and 7 bases, with 13 bases remaining between them. Germline V gene data show CDR1 as DFQATT and CDR2 as SNEGSKA (reference sequence). The CDR3 has 13 residues. The CDR3 loop is CSARDNLRNIQYF. CDR3 sequence (DNA): TGCAGTGCTAGGGACAACCTTAGGAACATTCAGTACTTC.

This clonotype was picked up many times. V is TRBV28 and J is TRBJ1-1; 7 bases line up with TRBD1. The CDR3 sequence is 12 residues long. The germline V gene has CDR1 MDHEN and CDR2 SYDVKM. V shed 5 bases, J shed 4 bases, and the junction held 1 base outside the gene matches. CDR3 sequence reads: CASSPGGTEAFF. CDR3 sequence (DNA): TGTGCCAGCAGTCCAGGGGGCACTGAAGCTTTCTTT.

This clonotype was seen ten or more times. V usage is TRBV7-9 and J usage is TRBJ2-4, with a weak D call TRBD1 (6 bases). The CDR3 has 14 residues. The V end lost 0 bases, the J end lost 12 bases, and 15 bases lay between the germline ends. Per the germline V gene, CDR1 is SEHNR and CDR2 is FQNEAQ (reference sequence). CDR3 sequence reads: CASSLARGMAHQYF. The CDR3 DNA reads TGTGCCAGCAGCTTAGCGAGGGGGATGGCCCATCAGTACTTC.

This clonotype has more than one count but fewer than ten. The V gene is TRBV20-1, the J gene TRBJ2-1; 7 nucleotides line up with TRBD2. The CDR3 runs to 14 residues. J lost 9 bases, V lost 7 bases, and 15 bases had no gene match. Germline assignment: CDR1 DFQATT and CDR2 SNEGSKA (reference sequence). CDR3 sequence (DNA): TGCAGTGTAAACCGGGAGAGCGGGGCCGGTGAGCAGTTCTTC. Encoded protein: CSVNRESGAGEQFF.

This clonotype was counted many times. This chain joins TRBV29-1 and TRBJ2-7, with D perhaps TRBD1 (6 bases). CDR3 length: 11 residues. In germline, CDR1 is SQVTM, CDR2 ANQGSEA. The V end lost 6 bases, the J end lost 3 bases, and 9 bases lay between the germline ends. The CDR3 reads CSVLTGYEQYF. CDR3 sequence (DNA): TGCAGCGTGCTGACAGGCTACGAGCAGTACTTC.

In its sample, this clonotype is medium-sized. The rearrangement uses TRBV29-1 and TRBJ1-1; D is ambiguous. Trimming removed 5 bases at V and 2 bases at J, with 9 bases between. Germline CDR1 reads SQVTM; CDR2 reads ANQGSEA. CDR3 length equals 12 residues. The CDR3 DNA is TGCAGCGTTACTCCATCAAACACTGAAGCTTTCTTT. This sequence encodes CSVTPSNTEAFF. The whole variable domain, remainder taken from reference TRBV29-1 and TRBJ1-1, is SAVISQKPSRDICQRGTSLTIQCQVDSQVTMMFWYRQQPGQSLTLIATANQGSEATYESGFVIDKFPISRPNLTFSTLTVSNMSPEDSSIYLCSVTPSNTEAFFGQGTRLTVV.

This clonotype was seen repeatedly, ten times or more. The V and J genes are TRBV12-3 or TRBV12-4 and TRBJ2-1; 7 bases fit TRBD2. The CDR3 consists of 16 residues. V lost 3 bases to trimming and J lost 6 bases; unmatched junction nucleotides: 11. CDR3 coding DNA: TGTGCCAGCAGTTTCGCAGGAGGCGGGAGCTCCAATGAGCAGTTCTTC. Translating it yields CASSFAGGGSSNEQFF.

This clonotype has a count of ten or more. The CDR3 here is CASSLSTGELFF. CDR3 bases: TGTGCCAGCAGCTTAAGCACCGGGGAGCTGTTTTTT. V and J are TRBV28 and TRBJ2-2; D not resolved. Germline V CDR1 and CDR2: MDHEN, SYDVKM. With 6 bases removed from V and 4 bases from J, the gap between germline ends came to 6 bases. The CDR3 loop spans 12 amino acids.

The V and J genes are TRBV6-5 and TRBJ1-4; no definite D call. This CDR3 has 13 residues. Trimming pared 2 bases from V and 8 bases from J, leaving 9 bases between. The germline V gene has CDR1 MNHEY and CDR2 SVGAGI. The CDR3 bases are TGTGCCAGCAGTTACATGCCTTCGGAAAAACTGTTTTTT. As protein: CASSYMPSEKLFF.

The rearrangement uses TRBV7-9 and TRBJ2-1; the match to TRBD2 covers 16 bases. Germline V CDR1 and CDR2: SEHNR, FQNEAQ (reference sequence). The CDR3 runs 15 residues. The ends lost 2 bases at V and 13 bases at J; junction bases unmatched: 5. The CDR3 DNA is TGTGCCAGCAGCTTACCGGGACTAGCGGGAGGGGACCAGTTCTTC. This encodes CASSLPGLAGGDQFF.

This clonotype has at least ten counts. The chain joins TRBV18 to TRBJ2-7, with unresolved D. Trimming removed 3 bases at V and 3 bases at J, with 3 bases between. The CDR3 sequence is 11 residues long. Germline-derived CDR1 and CDR2 are KGHSH and LQKENI. CDR3 sequence: CASSPNYEQYF. The DNA for the CDR3 is TGTGCCAGCTCACCTAACTACGAGCAGTACTTC.

The chain's CDR3 is CASSPDSMSTDTQYF. The CDR3 DNA reads as TGTGCCAGCAGCCCCGACAGCATGAGCACAGATACGCAGTATTTT. The rearrangement links TRBV11-2 to TRBJ2-3, with D maybe TRBD1 (5 bases). CDR1 and CDR2 (germline): SGHAT, FQNNGV. The CDR3 runs to 15 residues. V lost 5 bases and J 0 bases, leaving 12 bases between the germline ends.